The clone carrying this T cell receptor (beta chain) was recorded only once. Its antigen is currently unknown. This specimen comes from a study of T cells after posttransplantation cyclophosphamide. Findings and limits, study-wide: Later blood repertoires were often dominated by clones from the donor CD8+ memory compartment. Recipient CMV seropositivity and CMV reactivation strongly tracked TRB clonality. Tissue-infiltrating T cells from skin or gut overlapped little with blood T cells.

The data were produced by immunoSEQ multiplex PCR, yet TCRdb's version contains in-frame clones alone and is incomplete. The sample consists of around 10,000 clones, roughly 80% of them appearing once. Treatment was busulfan-fludarabine conditioning, a marrow graft, and cyclophosphamide on days +3 and +4. The receptor was isolated from a female patient aged 50-60 years who received an allogeneic stem cell transplant from a related donor, was CMV-positive, and had no GVHD. The T cells may come from the graft donor. The sample here was PBMCs, taken after allogeneic stem cell transplant with posttransplant cyclophosphamide.

CDR3 residues: CASSFRDSSGANVLTF. CDR3 nucleotide sequence: TGTGCCAGCAGCTTCCGGGACAGCTCTGGGGCCAACGTCCTGACTTTC. The rearrangement links TRBV7-3 to TRBJ2-6, with 7 nucleotides matching TRBD1. The CDR3 extends over 16 amino acids. The V segment lost 3 bases and the J segment 0 bases; nucleotides outside the gene matches: 2. From germline, CDR1 is SGHTA and CDR2 FQGTGA. The variable domain in full, with the rest retrieved from reference TRBV7-3 and TRBJ2-6, is GAGVSQTPSNKVTEKGKYVELRCDPISGHTALYWYRQSLGQGPEFLIYFQGTGAADDSGLPNDRFFAVRPEGSVSTLKIQRTERGDSAVYLCASSFRDSSGANVLTFGAGSRLTVL.